The T cell receptor (beta chain) under discussion was sequenced for a study of lymphopenia after photon versus proton radiotherapy. TCRdb keeps only in-frame clones here, not all; method: immunoSEQ multiplex PCR. The sample lists around 20,000 clones, about 85% occurring once. This CDR3 comprises 15 residues. Germline lookup yields CDR1 SGHRS and CDR2 YFSETQ. V was pared by 0 bases and J by 0 bases, with 6 bases between. Study-wide results and caveats: Photon-treated patients lost naive T cells and TCR diversity; proton-treated stayed stable. Post-nadir TCR diversity decline inversely tracked overall survival among those who died. Only patients who died were analyzed for survival; proton advantage is unproven. Oligoclonal CD8+ Temra expansion after nadir drove photon patients' diversity drop.

About this clone itself: Its antigen is currently unknown.

This clonotype originated in a man in his 60s with pancreatic cancer. The V and J genes are TRBV5-1 and TRBJ1-4; D ambiguous. Sequenced here: peripheral blood, sampled from a patient treated with photon-based radiotherapy. The CDR3 DNA reads as TGCGCCAGCAGCTTGGACCTAACAACTAATGAAAAACTGTTTTTT. The encoded protein is CASSLDLTTNEKLFF.